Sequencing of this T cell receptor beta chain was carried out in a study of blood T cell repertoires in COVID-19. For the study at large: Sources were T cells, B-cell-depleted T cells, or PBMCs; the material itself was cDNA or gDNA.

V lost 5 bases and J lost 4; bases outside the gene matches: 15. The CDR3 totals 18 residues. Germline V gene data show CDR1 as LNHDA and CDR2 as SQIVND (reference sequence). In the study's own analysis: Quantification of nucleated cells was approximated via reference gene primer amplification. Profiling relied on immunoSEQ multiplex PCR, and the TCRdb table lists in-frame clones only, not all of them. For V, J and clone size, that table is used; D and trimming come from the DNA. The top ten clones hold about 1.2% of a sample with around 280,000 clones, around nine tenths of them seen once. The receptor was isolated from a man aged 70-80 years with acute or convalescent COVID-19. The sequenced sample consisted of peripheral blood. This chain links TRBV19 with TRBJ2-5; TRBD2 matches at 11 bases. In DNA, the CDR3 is TGTGCCAGTAGTCCTCGGACTAGCGGGCTCTTAATGGGAGAGACCCAGTACTTC. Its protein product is CASSPRTSGLLMGETQYF.